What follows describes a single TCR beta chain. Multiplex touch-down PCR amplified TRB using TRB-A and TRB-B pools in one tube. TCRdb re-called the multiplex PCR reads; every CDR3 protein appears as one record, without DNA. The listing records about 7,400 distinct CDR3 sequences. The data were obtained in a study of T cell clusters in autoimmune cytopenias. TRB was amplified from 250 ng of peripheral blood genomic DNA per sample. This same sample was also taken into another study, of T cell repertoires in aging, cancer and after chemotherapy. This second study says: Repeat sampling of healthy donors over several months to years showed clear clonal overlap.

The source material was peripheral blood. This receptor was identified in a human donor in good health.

This CDR3 reads CASRPGTGGPDTQYF. The rearrangement joins TRBV6-1 to TRBJ2-3; absent DNA, TCRdb's TRBD1 call cannot be checked. The CDR3 is 15 amino acids. Germline V CDR1 and CDR2: MNHNS, SASEGT.